A single count supports the clone carrying this TCR beta chain. Using immunoSEQ multiplex PCR, the repertoire was profiled, and TCRdb retains in-frame clones only, with some absent. The repertoire includes some 4,900 clones, roughly 72% of them detected once, and 13% to 15% sits in the top ten. This specimen comes from a study of immune cell composition in non-small cell lung cancer. Germline V CDR1 and CDR2: SGDLS, YYNGEE. CDR3 length: 20 residues. The ends lost 4 bases at V and 5 bases at J; junction bases unmatched: 18. Normal lung sampling was at least 3 cm from the tumour, as distant as possible.

The V and J genes are TRBV9 and TRBJ2-5; 15 bases agree with TRBD2. Sequencing was carried out using non-adjacent lung tissue. The sequence derives from a human donor with non-small cell lung cancer. CDR3 protein: CASSPPRGLAGGPSRETQYF. The CDR3, as DNA: TGTGCCAGCAGCCCCCCTAGAGGACTAGCGGGAGGGCCGTCGCGGGAGACCCAGTACTTC.